The clone carrying this TCR beta chain showed up just once. This sample stems from a study of blood T cell repertoires in COVID-19. Study-level background: COVID-19 samples, acute and convalescent, were from the United States, Italy and Spain. PBMCs, B-cell-depleted T cells, or T cells provided the cDNA or gDNA that made up the material.

The data were produced by immunoSEQ multiplex PCR, yet TCRdb's version contains in-frame clones alone and is incomplete. The sample includes 240,000 or so clones, approximately 90% of them seen just once. Participant-reported clinical history was the basis for cohort assignment. The CDR3 has 14 residues. Germline CDR1 reads MNHEY; CDR2 reads SVGAGI. The V and J ends lost 0 bases and 2 bases respectively, with 6 bases between them. This TCR came from a man aged 45-60 years who had been exposed to COVID-19. Sample: PBMCs or T cells enriched from blood (not recorded which). The V call is TRBV6-5, the J call TRBJ2-3; no reliable D call. The CDR3 coding sequence is TGTGCCAGCAGTTACTCATCCCACACAGATACGCAGTATTTT. Translation: CASSYSSHTDTQYF.